The 23 T cell receptor beta chains below come from one sample, sequenced in a study of beta chain features in type 1 diabetes. Study observations and caveats: Shortening that was moderate but significant affected the TCRB CDR3s of Type 1 diabetes patients in all four CD4+ subsets.

Sequencing targeted expressed TCRB transcripts, as all isolated RNA had been reverse transcribed. Only in-frame clones appear in the TCRdb table, and some are missing; sequencing was by immunoSEQ multiplex PCR. The sample includes 240,000 or so clones, about 15% of them seen just once. Their target antigens are unknown. The material sequenced was naive CD4+ T cells from blood. Every receptor here comes from a man between 25 and 39 years old with type 1 diabetes.

The chain joins TRBV29-1 to TRBJ2-7; 9 nucleotides align to TRBD1. The CDR3 spans 14 residues. Germline V CDR1 and CDR2: SQVTM, ANQGSEA. V lost 7 bases and J lost 2; bases outside the gene matches: 9. The DNA of the CDR3 is TGCAGCGGTGCCGGGACAGGGAGGCCCTACGAGCAGTACTTC. It specifies CSGAGTGRPYEQYF.

This clone was detected only a few times. This chain joins TRBV9 and TRBJ2-3; 11 positions match TRBD2. Germline values: CDR1 SGDLS, CDR2 YYNGEE. V shed 0 bases, J shed 5 bases, and the junction held 5 bases outside the gene matches. The CDR3 extends over 16 amino acids. The CDR3 sequence is CASSVGISGGEDTQYF. Written as DNA, the CDR3 is TGTGCCAGCAGCGTAGGGATTAGCGGGGGGGAAGATACGCAGTATTTT.

V gene TRBV20-1 combines with J gene TRBJ2-7; tentative D call: TRBD2 (6 bases). V was clipped by 6 bases and J by 4 bases, with 10 bases between them. There are 11 residues in the CDR3. Germline-derived CDR1 and CDR2 are DFQATT and SNEGSKA (reference sequence). CDR3 region: CSAKTRYEQYF. CDR3 sequence (DNA): TGCAGTGCAAAGACTAGGTACGAGCAGTACTTC.

In this sample, this clone turned up a few times. The J gene is TRBJ1-4, the V gene TRBV5-1, with D perhaps matching TRBD1 (6 bases). Trimming removed 0 bases at V and 7 bases at J, with 10 bases between. The CDR3 totals 14 residues. CDR1 is SGHRS, CDR2 YFSETQ, per germline. The CDR3 DNA sequence: TGCGCCAGCAGCTTGGGGATCAGGGGTGAAAAACTGTTTTTT. Translating it yields CASSLGIRGEKLFF.

This clone was picked up a small number of times. This chain uses TRBV15 with TRBJ1-2; no firm D call. Trimming left V 1 base short and J 0 bases short, with 6 bases between. Germline V gene lookup returns CDR1 LNHNV and CDR2 YYDKDF (reference sequence). CDR3 length: 14 amino acids. CDR3 in amino acids: CATSRGRSNYGYTF. CDR3 in DNA: TGTGCCACCAGCAGAGGCAGGTCTAACTATGGCTACACCTTC.

Only a few counts were recorded for this clone. CDR3 nucleotide sequence: TGTGCCATCAGTGGAGGGAGGAACACTGAAGCTTTCTTT. Translation gives CAISGGRNTEAFF. This chain links TRBV10-3 with TRBJ1-1; D ambiguous. This CDR3 contains 13 residues. Germline V lookup: CDR1 ENHRY, CDR2 SYGVKD. Between the trimmed V and J ends, which lost 4 bases and 1 base, there was a span of 7 bases.

Only a few counts were recorded for this clone. V is TRBV12-5 and J is TRBJ2-7; 9 bases are shared with TRBD1. The germline V gene encodes CDR1 LGHNT and CDR2 FRNRAP. Trimming took 5 bases from V and 6 from J; bases not matched to a gene: 8. The CDR3 is 14 residues long. CDR3 bases: TGTGCTAGTGGTCTCGCACAGGGGGCAGGCGAGCAGTACTTC. Translated: CASGLAQGAGEQYF.

This clone was observed a few times. J is TRBJ1-2 and V is TRBV4-1; TRBD1 aligns across 8 bases. Germline loops: CDR1 MGHRA, CDR2 YSYEKL. The length of the CDR3 is 13 residues. V shed 8 bases and J 4 bases; nucleotides not matched to a gene: 6. CDR3 sequence reads: CASRLDRGYGYTF. The CDR3 DNA sequence: TGCGCCAGCCGGTTAGACAGGGGCTATGGCTACACCTTC.

The sample holds a few counts of this clone. The V gene is TRBV23-1, the J gene TRBJ1-2; 8 positions agree with TRBD1. TRBV23-1 is an open reading frame whose function is uncertain. Losses at the gene ends were 6 bases for V and 5 bases for J; bases not matched to a gene: 11. The CDR3 totals 15 residues. The CDR3 DNA is TGCGCCAGCAGCCCTAGGACAGGGAAATTATATGGCTACACCTTC. Its translation: CASSPRTGKLYGYTF.

The genes are TRBV5-1 and TRBJ2-5; TRBD2 aligns across 10 bases. CDR1 and CDR2 from the germline V gene are SGHRS and YFSETQ. This CDR3 has 17 residues. V gave up 0 bases and J gave up 4 bases; unmatched junction bases: 9. The CDR3 DNA reads as TGCGCCAGCAGCTTGGAACCCAAGCGGGGGGGAAGAGAGACCCAGTACTTC. Its protein product is CASSLEPKRGGRETQYF. Combining the CDR3 with reference TRBV5-1 and TRBJ2-5 gives the whole variable domain KAGVTQTPRYLIKTRGQQVTLSCSPISGHRSVSWYQQTPGQGLQFLFEYFSETQRNKGNFPGRFSGRQFSNSRSEMNVSTLELGDSALYLCASSLEPKRGGRETQYFGPGTRLLVL.

This clone was observed a handful of times. The chain recombines TRBV4-1 with TRBJ2-3, with 11 bases aligning to TRBD2. V shed 0 bases, J shed 4 bases, and the junction held 9 bases outside the gene matches. Germline V gene lookup returns CDR1 MGHRA and CDR2 YSYEKL. The CDR3 consists of 18 residues. CDR3 DNA sequence: TGCGCCAGCAGCCAAGATTCCATAGCGGGGGGGATTTCAGATACGCAGTATTTT. Its translation: CASSQDSIAGGISDTQYF.

A single count supports this clone. The chain uses TRBV6-1 and TRBJ2-2; 8 bases are shared with TRBD1. The CDR3 runs 14 residues. J was trimmed by 5 bases and V by 6 bases; bases with no gene match: 5. Germline CDR1 is MNHNS and CDR2 is SASEGT. In DNA, the CDR3 is TGTGCCAGCAGGGACAGGGAAGGGACCGGGGAGCTGTTTTTT. Its protein product is CASRDREGTGELFF.

The chain employs TRBV5-1 and TRBJ2-7; TRBD2 matches at 9 bases. With 3 bases clipped from V and 3 bases from J, the junction kept 4 bases outside the gene matches. CDR3 length: 14 amino acids. In germline, CDR1 is SGHRS, CDR2 YFSETQ. The CDR3 DNA sequence: TGCGCCAGCAGCTCGGAACTAGCGGGCTACGAGCAGTACTTC. Protein sequence: CASSSELAGYEQYF.

This clone came up a few times. The chain uses TRBV5-1 and TRBJ2-3; possible D gene TRBD1, 6 bases. Per germline, CDR1 SGHRS and CDR2 YFSETQ. Trimming pared 1 base from V and 0 bases from J, leaving 12 bases between. The CDR3 is made up of 16 amino acids. CDR3 bases: TGCGCCAGCAGCTTGTACGACAGGCCTAGCACAGATACGCAGTATTTT. It codes for CASSLYDRPSTDTQYF.

The V gene is TRBV30, the J gene TRBJ2-3; TRBD2 agrees at 10 bases. J gave up 6 bases and V 0 bases, and 9 bases lay outside the gene matches. Germline V gene lookup returns CDR1 GTSNPN and CDR2 SVGIG (reference sequence). This CDR3 has 16 residues. CDR3 bases: TGTGCCTGGAGTGTAGGCACTAGCGGGGTCAGCGATACGCAGTATTTT. As protein: CAWSVGTSGVSDTQYF. Full variable domain (rest looked up from reference TRBV30 and TRBJ2-3): SQTIHQWPATLVQPVGSPLSLECTVEGTSNPNLYWYRQAAGRGLQLLFYSVGIGQISSEVPQNLSASRPQDRQFILSSKKLLLSDSGFYLCAWSVGTSGVSDTQYFGPGTRLTVL.

This clone was observed a few times. This rearrangement joins TRBV2 to TRBJ1-6; TRBD1 matches at 10 bases. Trimming took 1 base from V and 7 from J; bases not matched to a gene: 1. Germline-derived CDR1 and CDR2 are SNHLY and FYNNEI. This CDR3 region has 15 residues. CDR3 coding DNA: TGTGCCAGCAGTGAAGGGGACAGGGGAAATTCACCCCTCCACTTT. Its protein is CASSEGDRGNSPLHF.

This clone was seen a handful of times. The rearrangement joins TRBV2 to TRBJ2-4; D uncertain. CDR1 SNHLY and CDR2 FYNNEI come from the germline V gene. V gave up 6 bases and J gave up 3 bases, with 15 bases separating them. The CDR3 runs to 15 residues. The CDR3 reads CASRADEYSKNIQYF. CDR3 sequence (DNA): TGTGCCAGCAGGGCGGATGAATATAGCAAAAACATTCAGTACTTC.

This clone was seen more than once but under ten times. This same CDR3 is encoded by further DNA sequences in the sample. The CDR3 reads CASSLSGDGYTF. Here the CDR3 DNA reads TGTGCCAGCAGCTTATCGGGTGATGGCTACACCTTC. The chain employs TRBV7-9 and TRBJ1-2; no clear D. The V end was cut by 2 bases, the J end by 6 bases, with 7 bases between. Germline values: CDR1 SEHNR, CDR2 FQNEAQ (reference sequence). The CDR3 extends over 12 amino acids.

This clone came up a few times. The gene calls are TRBV30 and TRBJ2-3, with TRBD2 as a possible D gene (7 bases). Germline lookup yields CDR1 GTSNPN and CDR2 SVGIG (reference sequence). V lost 8 bases and J 4 bases, leaving 19 bases between the germline ends. The CDR3 is 14 residues long. In nucleotides, the CDR3 is TGTGCCGTGGCCAAAGGGGGGGTAGCAGATACGCAGTATTTT. Translation gives CAVAKGGVADTQYF. Based on the CDR3 plus reference TRBV30 and TRBJ2-3, the full variable domain is SQTIHQWPATLVQPVGSPLSLECTVEGTSNPNLYWYRQAAGRGLQLLFYSVGIGQISSEVPQNLSASRPQDRQFILSSKKLLLSDSGFYLCAVAKGGVADTQYFGPGTRLTVL.

This clone occurred a few times. The chain employs TRBV29-1 and TRBJ2-1; TRBD2 is a possible D gene (5 bases). This CDR3 is 12 amino acids long. The germline V gene encodes CDR1 SQVTM and CDR2 ANQGSEA. Written as DNA, the CDR3 is TGCAGTGCGTCGAGGGCAATCGATGAGCAGTTCTTC. Amino acids: CSASRAIDEQFF.

The genes are TRBV19 and TRBJ2-7; 8 bases map to TRBD1. J was trimmed by 1 base and V by 6 bases; bases with no gene match: 8. Germline CDR1 is LNHDA and CDR2 is SQIVND (reference sequence). This CDR3 spans 15 amino acids. CDR3 coding DNA: TGTGCCAGTAGGGACCGGGACAGGAGTTCCTACGAGCAGTACTTC. Its translation: CASRDRDRSSYEQYF.

V and J are TRBV2 and TRBJ1-2, with D possibly TRBD1 on 6 matching bases. Between the trimmed V and J ends, which lost 6 bases and 4 bases, there was a span of 15 bases. CDR3 length equals 14 residues. CDR1 SNHLY and CDR2 FYNNEI come from the germline V gene. CDR3 sequence reads: CASSPQDSAYGYTF. The CDR3 DNA follows: TGTGCCAGCAGCCCTCAGGACAGCGCCTATGGCTACACCTTC.

This clone came up a few times. J is TRBJ2-3 and V is TRBV2; weak D call: TRBD2 (5 bases). This CDR3 is built from 12 residues. Trimming took 6 bases from V and 6 from J, leaving 10 bases between them. Germline loops: CDR1 SNHLY, CDR2 FYNNEI. CDR3 residues: CASRGDGDTQYF. The CDR3 bases are TGTGCCAGCAGGGGAGATGGCGATACGCAGTATTTT. The full variable domain, rest sourced from reference TRBV2 and TRBJ2-3, is EPEVTQTPSHQVTQMGQEVILRCVPISNHLYFYWYRQILGQKVEFLVSFYNNEISEKSEIFDDQFSVERPDGSNFTLKIRSTKLEDSAMYFCASRGDGDTQYFGPGTRLTVL.